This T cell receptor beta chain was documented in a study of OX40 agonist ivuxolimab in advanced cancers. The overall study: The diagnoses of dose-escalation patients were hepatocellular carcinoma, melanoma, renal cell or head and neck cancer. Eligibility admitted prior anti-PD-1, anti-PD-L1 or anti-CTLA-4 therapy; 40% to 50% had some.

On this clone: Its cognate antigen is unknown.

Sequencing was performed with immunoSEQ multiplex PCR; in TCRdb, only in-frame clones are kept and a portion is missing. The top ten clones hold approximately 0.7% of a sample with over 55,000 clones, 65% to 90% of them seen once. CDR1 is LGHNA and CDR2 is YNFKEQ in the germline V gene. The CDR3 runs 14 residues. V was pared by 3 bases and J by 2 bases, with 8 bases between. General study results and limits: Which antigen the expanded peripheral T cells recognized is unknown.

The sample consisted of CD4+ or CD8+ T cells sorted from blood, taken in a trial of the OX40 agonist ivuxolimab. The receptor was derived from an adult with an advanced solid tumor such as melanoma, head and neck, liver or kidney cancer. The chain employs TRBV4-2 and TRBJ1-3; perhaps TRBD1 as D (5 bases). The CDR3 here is CASSQTVTGNTIYF. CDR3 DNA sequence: TGTGCCAGCAGCCAGACAGTTACTGGAAACACCATATATTTT.